The entry that follows covers one T cell receptor (beta chain) sequence. V lost 10 bases to trimming and J lost 0 bases; unmatched junction nucleotides: 5. Germline CDR1 is ENHRY and CDR2 is SYGVKD. The CDR3 consists of 14 residues. The data belong to a study of blood T cell repertoires in COVID-19. Whole-study context: COVID-19 samples, acute and convalescent, were from the United States, Italy and Spain. The analysed material was cDNA or gDNA that came from T cells, B-cell-depleted T cells, or PBMCs.

In the original analysis: The assay estimated nucleated cells by amplifying reference gene primers. Libraries were prepared by immunoSEQ multiplex PCR; TCRdb keeps only in-frame clonotypes and omits some of them. The DNA gave D and trimming, while V, J and clone size come from that table. This table has more than 30,000 clones, roughly 88% appearing once. The origin of this receptor is a man between 60 and 75 years old with active COVID-19. The rearrangement uses TRBV10-3 and TRBJ2-7; TRBD2 aligns across 11 bases. The sample consisted of peripheral blood. The DNA of the CDR3 is TGTGCCACCACCGGGACTAGCGGCTCCTACGAGCAGTACTTC. Residues: CATTGTSGSYEQYF.